These T cell receptor beta chains were read from a single sample in a study of control samples from healthy donors and cancer patients. Generated by immunoSEQ multiplex PCR, the TCRdb table keeps only in-frame clones and is missing some. Among fewer than 80,000 clones listed, around 89% were seen once. Sequencing used PBMCs. The receptor set was obtained from a man in his 60s with colorectal cancer. The CDR3 runs from the conserved cysteine through the conserved F or W. A D gene is named only where the DNA matches it firmly. Clone size is given for some rows only: seen once, a few or many times, or a class if the clone is expanded.

d_call	v_call	clone_size	j_call	cdr3_nt	cdr3_aa
TRBD2	TRBV30	.	TRBJ2-6	TGTGCCTGGAGTGTGGGGGGGGTCGCCAACGTCCTGACTTTC	CAWSVGGVANVLTF
.	TRBV2	.	TRBJ1-1	TGTGCCAGCAGGGGTGGGGGTCTTGAAGCTTTCTTT	CASRGGGLEAFF
.	TRBV19	medium-sized	TRBJ1-5	TGTGCCAGTAGTATTAACCCGGGGAGTAGAAATCAGCCCCAGCATTTT	CASSINPGSRNQPQHF
.	TRBV18	.	TRBJ1-2	TGTGCCAGCACCCCCGGTGACTATGGCTACACCTTC	CASTPGDYGYTF
TRBD1	TRBV6-5	once	TRBJ1-1	TGTGCCAGCAGTTACCCAGGGACAGGGAGAGCTTTCTTT	CASSYPGTGRAFF
.	TRBV2	.	TRBJ1-3	TGTGCCAGCAGTGAAAACACCATATATTTT	CASSENTIYF
.	TRBV18	.	TRBJ2-7	TGTGCCAGCTCACCTGCGGGACCAACCTACGAGCAGTACTTC	CASSPAGPTYEQYF
TRBD1	TRBV12-3/TRBV12-4	few	TRBJ1-2	TGTGCCAGCAGCCGACAGGGCGGCTACACCTTC	CASSRQGGYTF
.	TRBV11-1	.	TRBJ1-1	TGTGCCAGCAGCTCCCAACGGAACACTGAAGCTTTCTTT	CASSSQRNTEAFF
.	TRBV2	.	TRBJ2-4	TGTGCCAGCAGTGGTCAAGTAGCGCCCGGTCCGGCCAAAAACATTCAGTACTTC	CASSGQVAPGPAKNIQYF
.	TRBV11-2	.	TRBJ2-5	TGTGCCAGCAGATCCCCTCGGGGTAGGGAAGAGACCCAGTACTTC	CASRSPRGREETQYF
TRBD1	TRBV9	.	TRBJ2-7	TGTGCCAGCAGCGTAGGCGGGACAGGTTCCTACGAGCAGTACTTC	CASSVGGTGSYEQYF
TRBD2	TRBV15	.	TRBJ2-3	TGTGCCACCAGCGCGGGGGACACAGATACGCAGTATTTT	CATSAGDTDTQYF
TRBD2	TRBV13	once	TRBJ2-3	TGTGCCAGCAGCTTAAAGGCTAGCGGGGGGCCCACAGATACGCAGTATTTT	CASSLKASGGPTDTQYF
.	TRBV19	.	TRBJ1-5	TGTGCCAGTAGACCGACGGTAATTCAGCCCCAGCATTTT	CASRPTVIQPQHF
.	TRBV11-3	.	TRBJ2-1	TGTGCCAGCAGCTACCGACGGAGGAGCTCCTACAATGAGCAGTTCTTC	CASSYRRRSSYNEQFF
TRBD1	TRBV4-1	.	TRBJ1-4	TGCGCCAGCAGCCAAGGAGGGGGCAGGGGGAATGAAAAACTGTTTTTT	CASSQGGGRGNEKLFF
TRBD2	TRBV28	.	TRBJ2-1	TGTGCCAGCAGTTTTTCGACCGGGGGGGGTGAGCAGTTCTTC	CASSFSTGGGEQFF
TRBD2	TRBV7-8	.	TRBJ2-1	TGTGCCAGCAGCTTAGCTCGACTAGCGGGTCCGTTCTTC	CASSLARLAGPFF
.	TRBV6-5	.	TRBJ1-3	TGTGCCAGCAGTTACTCGCTCAGCTCTGGAAACACCATATATTTT	CASSYSLSSGNTIYF